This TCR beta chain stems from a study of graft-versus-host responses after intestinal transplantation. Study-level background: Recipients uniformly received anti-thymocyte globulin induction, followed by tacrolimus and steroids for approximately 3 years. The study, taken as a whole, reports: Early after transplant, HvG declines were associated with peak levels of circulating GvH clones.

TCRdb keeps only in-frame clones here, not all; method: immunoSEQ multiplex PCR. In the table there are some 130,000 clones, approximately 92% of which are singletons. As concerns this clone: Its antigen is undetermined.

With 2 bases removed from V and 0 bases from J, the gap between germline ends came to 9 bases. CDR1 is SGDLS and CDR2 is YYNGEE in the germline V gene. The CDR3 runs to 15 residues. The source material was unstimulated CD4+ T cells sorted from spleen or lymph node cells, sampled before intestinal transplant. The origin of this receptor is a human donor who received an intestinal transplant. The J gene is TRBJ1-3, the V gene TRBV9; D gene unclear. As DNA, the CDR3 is TGTGCCAGCAGCGTTGACCCTATCTCTGGAAACACCATATATTTT. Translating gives CASSVDPISGNTIYF.